The sequence of this T cell receptor (beta chain) was determined in a study of blood T cells in healthy people across ages. J gave up 5 bases and V 8 bases, and 14 bases lay outside the gene matches. Germline CDR1 is SGHAT and CDR2 is FQNNGV. This CDR3 spans 15 amino acids. Findings and caveats of the study: Strong correlation existed between TCR beta diversity and naive T cell percentage.

Together with a sample-barcoded 5' primer, a J-beta primer mix was included in a second PCR lasting roughly 6 to 12 cycles. Every cDNA molecule bore a tag from a template-switch adaptor containing 12 random nucleotides. A single record per CDR3 protein comes from TCRdb applying MiXCR to the 5' RACE reads. The table shows roughly 650,000 distinct CDR3 sequences, with roughly 32% occurring only once. The total RNA that was extracted per sample amounted to at least 5.5 micrograms. This clonotype was observed many times. Its specificity is not known. The clonotype was recovered from a woman aged 80 or older in good health. The material sequenced was blood. The gene calls are TRBV11-2 and TRBJ2-5, with 7 bases that match TRBD2. CDR3 sequence reads: CASAAGTILRETQYF. CDR3 nucleotides: TGTGCCAGCGCGGCCGGGACTATCCTTCGGGAGACCCAGTACTTC.